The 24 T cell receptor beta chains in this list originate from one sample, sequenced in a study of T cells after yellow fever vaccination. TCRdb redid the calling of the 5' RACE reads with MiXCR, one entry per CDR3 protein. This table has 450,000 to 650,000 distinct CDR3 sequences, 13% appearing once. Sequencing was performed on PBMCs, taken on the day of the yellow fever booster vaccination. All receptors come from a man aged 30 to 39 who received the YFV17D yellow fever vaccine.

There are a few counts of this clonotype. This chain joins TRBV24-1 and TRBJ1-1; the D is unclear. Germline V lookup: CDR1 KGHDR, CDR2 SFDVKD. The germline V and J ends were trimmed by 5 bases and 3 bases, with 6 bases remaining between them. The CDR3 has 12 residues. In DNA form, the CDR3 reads TGTGCCACCAGTGGGAGGGACACTGAAGCTTTCTTT. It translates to CATSGRDTEAFF.

The CDR3 sequence: CASRDDSGANVLTF. CDR3 DNA sequence: TGTGCCAGCAGGGACGACTCTGGGGCCAACGTCCTGACTTTC. The rearrangement uses TRBV25-1 and TRBJ2-6; the D is unclear. The CDR3 covers 14 residues. V was clipped by 6 bases and J by 0 bases, with 6 bases between them. The germline V gene has CDR1 MGHDK and CDR2 SYGVNS.

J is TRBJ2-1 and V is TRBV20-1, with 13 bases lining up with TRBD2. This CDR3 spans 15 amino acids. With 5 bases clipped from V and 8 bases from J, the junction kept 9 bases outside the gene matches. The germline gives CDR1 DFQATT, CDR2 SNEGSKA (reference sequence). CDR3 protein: CSAPLTSGRADEQFF. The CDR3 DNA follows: TGCAGTGCTCCTCTTACTAGCGGGAGGGCCGATGAGCAGTTCTTC.

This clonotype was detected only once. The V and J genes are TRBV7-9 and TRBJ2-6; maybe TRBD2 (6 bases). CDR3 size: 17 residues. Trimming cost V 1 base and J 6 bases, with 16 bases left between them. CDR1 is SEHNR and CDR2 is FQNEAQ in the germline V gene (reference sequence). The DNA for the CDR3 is TGTGCCAGCAGCTTAGGGGTTAGCGGTGCGGCGGCCAACGTCCTGACTTTC. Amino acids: CASSLGVSGAAANVLTF. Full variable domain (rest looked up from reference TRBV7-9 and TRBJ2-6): DTGVSQNPRHKITKRGQNVTFRCDPISEHNRLYWYRQTLGQGPEFLTYFQNEAQLEKSRLLSDRFSAERPKGSFSTLEIQRTEQGDSAMYLCASSLGVSGAAANVLTFGAGSRLTVL.

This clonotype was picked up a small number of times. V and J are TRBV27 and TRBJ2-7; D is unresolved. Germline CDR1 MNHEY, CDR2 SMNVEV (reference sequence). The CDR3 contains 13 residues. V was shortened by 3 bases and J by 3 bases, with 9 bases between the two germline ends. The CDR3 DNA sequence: TGTGCCAGCAGTTTCACAGACAACTACGAGCAGTACTTC. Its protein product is CASSFTDNYEQYF.

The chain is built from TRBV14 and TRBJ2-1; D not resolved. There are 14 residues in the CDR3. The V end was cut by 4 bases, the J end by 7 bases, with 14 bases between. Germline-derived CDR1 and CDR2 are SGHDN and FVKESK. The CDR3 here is CASSRLISTNEQFF. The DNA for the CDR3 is TGTGCCAGCAGCCGTCTGATCTCGACTAATGAGCAGTTCTTC.

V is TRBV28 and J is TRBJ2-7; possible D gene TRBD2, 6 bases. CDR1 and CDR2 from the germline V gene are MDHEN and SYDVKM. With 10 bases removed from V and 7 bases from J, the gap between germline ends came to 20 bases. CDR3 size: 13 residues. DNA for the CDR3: TGTGCCACCCTGGTGGGCCTAGCGAGGGAGCAGTACTTC. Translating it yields CATLVGLAREQYF. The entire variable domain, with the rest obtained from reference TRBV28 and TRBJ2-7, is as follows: DVKVTQSSRYLVKRTGEKVFLECVQDMDHENMFWYRQDPGLGLRLIYFSYDVKMKEKGDIPEGYSVSREKKERFSLILESASTNQTSMYLCATLVGLAREQYFGPGTRLTVT.

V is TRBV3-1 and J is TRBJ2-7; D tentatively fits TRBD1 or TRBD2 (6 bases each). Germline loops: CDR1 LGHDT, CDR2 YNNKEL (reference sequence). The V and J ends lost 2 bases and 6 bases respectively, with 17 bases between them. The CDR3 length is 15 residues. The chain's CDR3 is CASSQPRDNSLEQYF. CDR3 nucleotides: TGTGCCAGCAGCCAACCGCGGGACAACTCTCTCGAGCAGTACTTC.

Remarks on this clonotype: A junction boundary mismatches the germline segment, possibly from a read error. CDR3 sequence: CASNPAGGTDTQYF. The CDR3 DNA reads as TGTGCTAGCAACCCAGCGGGAGGCACAGATACGCAGTATTTT. The chain employs TRBV25-1 and TRBJ2-3; 8 bases match TRBD2. Germline loops: CDR1 MGHDK, CDR2 SYGVNS. The CDR3 consists of 14 residues. Complete variable domain (other parts from reference TRBV25-1 and TRBJ2-3): EADIYQTPRYLVIGTGKKITLECSQTMGHDKMYWYQQDPGMELHLIHYSYGVNSTEKGDLSSESTVSRIRTEHFPLTLESARPSHTSQYLCASNPAGGTDTQYFGPGTRLTVL.

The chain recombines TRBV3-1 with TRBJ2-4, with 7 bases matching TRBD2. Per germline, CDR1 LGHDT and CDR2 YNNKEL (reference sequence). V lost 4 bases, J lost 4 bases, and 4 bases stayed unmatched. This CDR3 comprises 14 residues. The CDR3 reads CASSPSGKKNIQYF. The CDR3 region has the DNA TGTGCCAGCAGCCCGAGCGGGAAAAAAAACATTCAGTACTTC.

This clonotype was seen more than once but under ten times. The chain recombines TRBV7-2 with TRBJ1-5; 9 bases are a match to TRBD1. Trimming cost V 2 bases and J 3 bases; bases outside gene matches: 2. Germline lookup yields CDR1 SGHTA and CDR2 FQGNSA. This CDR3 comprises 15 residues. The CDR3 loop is CASSLNRGLNQPQHF. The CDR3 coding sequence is TGTGCCAGCAGCTTAAACAGGGGGCTCAATCAGCCCCAGCATTTT.

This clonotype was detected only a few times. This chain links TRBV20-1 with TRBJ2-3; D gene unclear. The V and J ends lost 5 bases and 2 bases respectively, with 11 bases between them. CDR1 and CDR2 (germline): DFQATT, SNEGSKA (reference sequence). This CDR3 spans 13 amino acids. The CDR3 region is CSAPGSNTDTQYF. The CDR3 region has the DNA TGCAGTGCTCCCGGGTCCAACACAGATACGCAGTATTTT.

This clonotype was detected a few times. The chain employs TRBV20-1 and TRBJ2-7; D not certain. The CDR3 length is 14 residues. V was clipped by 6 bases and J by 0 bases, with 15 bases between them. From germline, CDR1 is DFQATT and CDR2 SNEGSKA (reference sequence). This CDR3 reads CSASPGASSYEQYF. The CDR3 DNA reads TGCAGTGCGTCCCCCGGAGCCAGCTCCTACGAGCAGTACTTC.

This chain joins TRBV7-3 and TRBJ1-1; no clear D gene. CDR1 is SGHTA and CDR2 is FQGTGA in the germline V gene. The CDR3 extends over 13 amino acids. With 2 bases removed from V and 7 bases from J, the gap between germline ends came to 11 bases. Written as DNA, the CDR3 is TGTGCCAGCAGCTTAGATACAATCGGTGAAGCTTTCTTT. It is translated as CASSLDTIGEAFF.

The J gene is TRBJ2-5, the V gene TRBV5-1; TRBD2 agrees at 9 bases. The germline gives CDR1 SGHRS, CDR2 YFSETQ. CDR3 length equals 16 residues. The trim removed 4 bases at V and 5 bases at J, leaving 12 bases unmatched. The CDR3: CASSLSSGSAEETQYF. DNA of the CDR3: TGCGCCAGCAGCCTGAGTAGCGGGAGTGCGGAGGAGACCCAGTACTTC.

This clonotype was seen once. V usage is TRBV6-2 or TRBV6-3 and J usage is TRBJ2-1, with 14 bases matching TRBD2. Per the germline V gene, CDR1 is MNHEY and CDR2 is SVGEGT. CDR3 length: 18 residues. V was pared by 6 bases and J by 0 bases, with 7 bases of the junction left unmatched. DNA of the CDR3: TGTGCCAGCAGGGGACTAGCGGGAGCCTTATCCTCCTACAATGAGCAGTTCTTC. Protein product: CASRGLAGALSSYNEQFF.

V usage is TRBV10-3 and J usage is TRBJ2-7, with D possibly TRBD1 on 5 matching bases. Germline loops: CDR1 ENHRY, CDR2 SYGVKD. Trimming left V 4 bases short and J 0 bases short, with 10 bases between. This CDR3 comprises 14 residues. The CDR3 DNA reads TGTGCCATCAGTGTTGACAGTTTCTCCTACGAGCAGTACTTC. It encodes CAISVDSFSYEQYF.

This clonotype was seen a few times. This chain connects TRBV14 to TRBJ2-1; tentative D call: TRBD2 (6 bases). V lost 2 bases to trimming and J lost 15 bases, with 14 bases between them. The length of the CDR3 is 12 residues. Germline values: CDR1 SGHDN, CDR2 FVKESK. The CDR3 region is CASSQIASVAFF. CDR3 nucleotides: TGTGCCAGCAGCCAAATAGCTAGCGTTGCGTTCTTC.

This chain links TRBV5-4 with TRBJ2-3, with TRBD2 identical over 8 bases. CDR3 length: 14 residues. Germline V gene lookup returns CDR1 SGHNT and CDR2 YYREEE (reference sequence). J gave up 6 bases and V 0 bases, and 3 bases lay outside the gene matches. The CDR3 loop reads CASSLDGRADTQYF. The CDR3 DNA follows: TGTGCCAGCAGCTTGGACGGGAGGGCGGATACGCAGTATTTT.

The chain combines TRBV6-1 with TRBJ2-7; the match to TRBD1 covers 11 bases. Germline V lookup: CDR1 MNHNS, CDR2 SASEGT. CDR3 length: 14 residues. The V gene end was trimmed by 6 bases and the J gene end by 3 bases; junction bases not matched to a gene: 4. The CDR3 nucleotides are TGTGCCAGCAGGTCCGGGACAGGGGGCTACGAGCAGTACTTC. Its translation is CASRSGTGGYEQYF.

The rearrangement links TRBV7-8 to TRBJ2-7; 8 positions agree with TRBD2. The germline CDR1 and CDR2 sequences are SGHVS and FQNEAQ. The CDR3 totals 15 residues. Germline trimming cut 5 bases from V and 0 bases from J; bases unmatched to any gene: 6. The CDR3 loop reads CASSGRTSSSYEQYF. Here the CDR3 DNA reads TGTGCCAGCAGCGGAAGGACTAGCTCCTCCTACGAGCAGTACTTC.

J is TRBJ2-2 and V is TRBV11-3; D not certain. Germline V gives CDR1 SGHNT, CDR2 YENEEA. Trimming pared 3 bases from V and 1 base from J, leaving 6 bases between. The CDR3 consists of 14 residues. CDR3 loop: CASSLSMNTGELFF. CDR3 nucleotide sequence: TGTGCCAGCAGCTTGTCGATGAACACCGGGGAGCTGTTTTTT.

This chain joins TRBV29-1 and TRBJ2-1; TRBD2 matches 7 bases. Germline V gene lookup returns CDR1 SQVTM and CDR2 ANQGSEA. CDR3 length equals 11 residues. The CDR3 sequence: CSGGENDEQFF. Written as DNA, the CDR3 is TGCAGTGGGGGGGAGAACGATGAGCAGTTCTTC.

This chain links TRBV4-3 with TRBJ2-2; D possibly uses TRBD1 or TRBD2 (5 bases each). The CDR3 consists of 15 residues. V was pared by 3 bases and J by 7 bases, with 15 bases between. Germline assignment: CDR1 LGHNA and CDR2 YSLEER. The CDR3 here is CASSHHGASGGELFF. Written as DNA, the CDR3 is TGCGCCAGCAGCCACCACGGGGCCTCGGGCGGGGAGCTGTTTTTT.